This T cell receptor beta chain was sequenced for a study of PD-1 and CTLA-4 blockade in melanoma. Produced via immunoSEQ multiplex PCR; TCRdb's table is partial and in-frame only. This table holds 7,200 or so clones, 75% to 85% found once. The CDR3 sequence is 17 residues long. CDR1 is SGHKS, CDR2 YYEKEE, per germline (reference sequence). The V segment lost 1 base and the J segment 2 bases; nucleotides outside the gene matches: 6. The sequence came from a human donor with melanoma. The gene calls are TRBV5-5 and TRBJ2-2, with 9 bases aligning to TRBD2. The sample in question was CD8+ T cells from peripheral blood, obtained before anti-PD-1 treatment. Written as DNA, the CDR3 is TGTGCCAGCAGCTTGTCACTAGCGGGCCTTAACACCGGGGAGCTGTTTTTT. Its protein is CASSLSLAGLNTGELFF.